This T cell receptor beta chain stems from a study of blood T cells in healthy people across ages. CDR1 and CDR2 (germline): SGHRS, YFSETQ. After removal of 7 bases from V and 3 bases from J, the junction contained 13 bases not matched to a gene. The CDR3 is 15 residues long. Then a second PCR, running roughly 7 to 11 cycles, was carried out with a sample-barcoded 5' primer and a J-beta primer mix. TCRdb reprocessed the 5' RACE reads with MiXCR, giving one entry per CDR3 protein. The sample holds around 700,000 distinct CDR3 sequences, more than 20% seen once. The data were also submitted as part of a second study, on T cells of mothers and their children.

The chain employs TRBV5-1 and TRBJ2-7, with 7 bases that match TRBD1. The clonotype comes from a boy aged 5-17 years in good health. Source material: blood. CDR3 protein: CASSMAPGQNYEQYF. The CDR3 DNA is TGCGCCAGCTCGATGGCTCCGGGACAGAACTACGAGCAGTACTTC.